These 17 T cell receptor beta chains originate from one sample sequenced in a study of blood T cells in healthy people across ages. Combining a sample-barcoded 5' primer with a J-beta primer mix, a second PCR ran for roughly 6 to 11 cycles. In TCRdb, the 5' RACE reads were re-called with MiXCR into one record per CDR3 protein. The repertoire has hundreds of thousands of distinct CDR3 sequences, less than 60% of them found once; the top ten carry around 25%. Sequenced material: blood. These receptors were collected from a man older than 75 in good health.

The V call is TRBV21-1, the J call TRBJ2-3; the DNA was not used to check the table's D call, TRBD2. TRBV21-1 is a pseudogene segment. The CDR3 runs 18 residues. The CDR3 DNA reads as TGTGCCAGTAGCAAACGGGCGGGGCTTACAGCCAGCACAGATACGCAGTATTTT. Protein: CASSKRAGLTASTDTQYF.

The table lists this clonotype with many counts. The chain has TRBV12-3 or TRBV12-4 and TRBJ2-1; 9 positions match TRBD2. The CDR3 totals 15 residues. The V and J ends lost 4 bases and 4 bases, in that order; junction bases with no gene match: 5. CDR3 protein: CASSSLAGPYNEQFF. The CDR3 nucleotides read TGTGCCAGCAGTTCGCTAGCGGGGCCTTACAATGAGCAGTTCTTC.

This clonotype was counted at least ten times. J is TRBJ2-7 and V is TRBV10-2; TRBD2 matches 7 bases. CDR3 length: 16 residues. The J segment lost 0 bases and the V segment lost 3 bases, leaving 8 bases of the junction unmatched. The germline V gene encodes CDR1 WSHSY and CDR2 SAAADI. The CDR3 loop is CASSDTGGGSSYEQYF. The CDR3 coding sequence is TGCGCCAGCAGTGATACGGGGGGAGGTAGCTCCTACGAGCAGTACTTC.

This clonotype was detected a few times. This sequence joins TRBV20-1 and TRBJ2-3; TRBD2 matches 9 bases. The V gene end was trimmed by 5 bases and the J gene end by 2 bases; junction bases not matched to a gene: 11. Germline V lookup: CDR1 DFQATT, CDR2 SNEGSKA (reference sequence). The CDR3 sequence is 16 residues long. CDR3 coding DNA: TGCAGTGCTCGCACCCCCTTAGCGGGAGCCACAGATACGCAGTATTTT. This sequence encodes CSARTPLAGATDTQYF.

As for this clonotype: The junction departs from the called germline gene at one end, perhaps through a read error. V gene TRBV12-3 or TRBV12-4 combines with J gene TRBJ2-7; 10 bases match TRBD1. The CDR3 runs to 14 residues. CDR3 DNA: TGTACCAGCAGTTCGACAGGGGGCATCTACGAGCAGTACTTC. Residues: CTSSSTGGIYEQYF.

This clonotype was seen a few times. The CDR3 reads CAITGGGSYEQYF. DNA of the CDR3: TGTGCCATCACAGGAGGGGGCTCCTACGAGCAGTACTTC. The rearrangement uses TRBV10-3 and TRBJ2-7; D assignment may be TRBD1 or TRBD2 (6 bases each). Deletions cut 7 bases from V and 0 bases from J, with 10 bases between. Germline V lookup: CDR1 ENHRY, CDR2 SYGVKD. CDR3 length equals 13 residues.

The gene calls are TRBV6-2 or TRBV6-3 and TRBJ2-3, with D unclear. This CDR3 has 12 residues. Trimming took 7 bases from V and 4 from J, leaving 9 bases between them. CDR1 is MNHEY and CDR2 is SVGEGT in the germline V gene. CDR3 sequence reads: CASTNWADTQYF. Written as DNA, the CDR3 is TGTGCCAGCACCAACTGGGCAGATACGCAGTATTTT.

This clonotype was detected a few times. CDR3 protein: CASSPFRDYGYTF. The DNA for the CDR3 is TGTGCCAGCAGCCCATTCCGAGACTATGGCTACACCTTC. The rearrangement links TRBV7-2 to TRBJ1-2; D remains unclear. V lost 5 bases, J lost 3 bases, and 10 bases lay in between. Per the germline V gene, CDR1 is SGHTA and CDR2 is FQGNSA. The CDR3 sequence is 13 residues long.

About this clonotype itself: This may be a read error, as it is one base from a much larger clone. The J gene is TRBJ2-7, the V gene TRBV20-1; possible D gene TRBD2, 5 bases. The CDR3 length is 13 residues. CDR1 and CDR2 (germline): DFQATT, SNEGSKA (reference sequence). The CDR3 loop is CSARGRIAYGQYF. For the CDR3, the DNA is TGCAGTGCTAGAGGGAGGATTGCCTACGGGCAGTACTTC.

The rearrangement links TRBV20-1 to TRBJ2-1, with 9 bases lining up with TRBD2. Germline CDR1 reads DFQATT; CDR2 reads SNEGSKA (reference sequence). This CDR3 comprises 15 residues. J was trimmed by 2 bases and V by 6 bases; bases with no gene match: 8. The CDR3 DNA reads as TGCAGTGCCTCCCGTAGCGGGGGCCCCTACAATGAGCAGTTCTTC. It is translated as CSASRSGGPYNEQFF.

V and J are TRBV20-1 and TRBJ2-1; either TRBD1 or TRBD2 may supply D (5 bases each). This CDR3 region has 16 residues. V was clipped by 1 base and J by 0 bases, with 13 bases between them. The germline gives CDR1 DFQATT, CDR2 SNEGSKA (reference sequence). The CDR3 reads CSARVFEGSSYNEQFF. The CDR3 DNA follows: TGCAGTGCTAGAGTGTTCGAGGGGAGCTCCTACAATGAGCAGTTCTTC.

The genes are TRBV11-1 and TRBJ2-1, with 10 bases lining up with TRBD1. From germline, CDR1 is SGHAT and CDR2 FQDESV (reference sequence). V lost 7 bases, J lost 6 bases, and 21 bases stayed unmatched. The CDR3 loop spans 19 amino acids. The chain's CDR3 is CASTPGQGRASGLRNEQFF. CDR3 in DNA: TGTGCCAGCACCCCGGGACAGGGGAGGGCTAGCGGTCTGCGCAATGAGCAGTTCTTC.

This clonotype occurred once. The chain links TRBV20-1 to TRBJ1-4, with D unclear. The ends were cut back, 2 bases at V and 1 base at J, with 8 bases in the middle. The CDR3 has 14 residues. Germline loops: CDR1 DFQATT, CDR2 SNEGSKA (reference sequence). The CDR3: CSARKGITNEKLFF. CDR3 sequence (DNA): TGCAGTGCTAGAAAGGGTATAACTAATGAAAAACTGTTTTTT.

The chain carries TRBV6-6 and TRBJ1-2; D is unresolved. In germline, CDR1 is MNHNY, CDR2 SVGAGI (reference sequence). CDR3 length equals 16 residues. The germline V and J ends were trimmed by 6 bases and 3 bases, with 20 bases remaining between them. As DNA, the CDR3 is TGTGCCAGCAGACCCGGACTCAACGATTGGGACTATGGCTACACCTTC. Protein sequence: CASRPGLNDWDYGYTF.

This chain connects TRBV6-2 or TRBV6-3 to TRBJ1-6; D may be TRBD1 (6 bases). The ends were cut back, 2 bases at V and 12 bases at J, with 14 bases in the middle. CDR3 size: 14 residues. Per the germline V gene, CDR1 is MNHEY and CDR2 is SVGEGT. CDR3 loop: CASSYIGTREPLHF. CDR3 DNA sequence: TGTGCCAGCAGTTACATCGGGACAAGGGAACCCCTCCACTTT.

This chain connects TRBV7-3 to TRBJ2-1; 12 bases map to TRBD2. The CDR3 runs to 15 residues. V shed 5 bases and J 9 bases; nucleotides not matched to a gene: 8. Germline CDR1 reads SGHTA; CDR2 reads FQGTGA. DNA of the CDR3: TGTGCCAGCAGCCCTAGCGGGGGGGCCGGAATTGAGCAGTTCTTC. Translation: CASSPSGGAGIEQFF.

CDR3 nucleotides: TGCAGTGCTAGCTACGGGACAGCCTACGAGCAGTACTTC. This translates into CSASYGTAYEQYF. The V and J genes are TRBV20-1 and TRBJ2-7; 7 bases fit TRBD1. V was clipped by 3 bases and J by 2 bases; unmatched bases: 4. Per the germline V gene, CDR1 is DFQATT and CDR2 is SNEGSKA (reference sequence). The CDR3 sequence is 13 residues long.